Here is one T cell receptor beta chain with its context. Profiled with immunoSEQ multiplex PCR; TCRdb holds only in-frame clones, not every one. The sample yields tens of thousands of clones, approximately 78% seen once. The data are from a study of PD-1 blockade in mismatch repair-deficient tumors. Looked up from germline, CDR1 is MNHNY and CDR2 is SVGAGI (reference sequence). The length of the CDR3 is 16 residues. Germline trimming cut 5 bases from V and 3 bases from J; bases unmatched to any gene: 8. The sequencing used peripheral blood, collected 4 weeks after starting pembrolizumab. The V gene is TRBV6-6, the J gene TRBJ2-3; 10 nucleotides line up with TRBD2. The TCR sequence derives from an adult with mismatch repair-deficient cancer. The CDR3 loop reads CASSLAGEQITDTQYF. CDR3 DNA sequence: TGTGCCAGCAGTCTAGCGGGAGAACAGATAACAGATACGCAGTATTTT.